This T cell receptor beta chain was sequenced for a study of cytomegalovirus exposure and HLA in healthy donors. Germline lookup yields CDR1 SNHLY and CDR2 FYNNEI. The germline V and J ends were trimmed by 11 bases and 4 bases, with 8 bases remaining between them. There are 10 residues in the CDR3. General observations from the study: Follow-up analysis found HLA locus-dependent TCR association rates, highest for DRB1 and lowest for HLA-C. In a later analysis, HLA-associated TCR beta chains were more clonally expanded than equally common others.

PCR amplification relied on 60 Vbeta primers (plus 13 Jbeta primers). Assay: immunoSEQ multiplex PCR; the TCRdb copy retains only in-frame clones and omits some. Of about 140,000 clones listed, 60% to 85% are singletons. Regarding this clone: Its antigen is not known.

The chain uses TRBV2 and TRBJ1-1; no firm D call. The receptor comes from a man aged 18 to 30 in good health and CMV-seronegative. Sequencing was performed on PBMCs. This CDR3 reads CAVGVTEAFF. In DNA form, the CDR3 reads TGTGCCGTAGGAGTCACTGAAGCTTTCTTT.